The clone carrying this T cell receptor (beta chain) showed up just once. Its matching antigen is unknown. Researchers ran the PCR with 60 Vbeta and 13 Jbeta primers. The protocol was immunoSEQ multiplex PCR, while the TCRdb copy is restricted to in-frame clones and leaves out a portion. The repertoire has fewer than 120,000 clones, approximately 86% of them found once; the top ten carry 1.5% to 2%. The source of the sample is a study of cytomegalovirus exposure and HLA in healthy donors. General study findings and limits: In a later analysis, HLA-C alleles had the fewest associated TCRs, DRB1 alleles the most. Highly shared variants forming one cluster were likely a sequencing artifact. A previous analysis found most TCR beta V segments productive roughly 87% or roughly 30% of the time.

The TCR sequence derives from a middle-aged man in good health and CMV-seronegative. The sequenced material came from PBMCs.

CDR3 bases: TGTGCCAGCAGCGTAGGGGGCGTGAACACTGAAGCTTTCTTT. Translation: CASSVGGVNTEAFF. This rearrangement joins TRBV9 to TRBJ1-1, with D possibly matching TRBD1 (5 bases). V was pared by 0 bases and J by 0 bases, with 6 bases between. In germline, CDR1 is SGDLS, CDR2 YYNGEE. CDR3 length: 14 residues.